This T cell receptor beta chain was sequenced during a study of blood T cell repertoires in COVID-19. Study overall: Material from acute and convalescent COVID-19 was sourced from the United States, Italy and Spain. Sample material is recorded as cDNA or gDNA derived from T cells, B-cell-depleted T cells, or PBMCs.

This clone was detected once. The CDR3 is made up of 13 amino acids. V gave up 6 bases and J gave up 11 bases, with 19 bases separating them. The V gene's germline CDR1 is MDHEN and CDR2 SYDVKM. Per the authors' pipeline: Amplification from reference gene primers served as the basis for estimated nucleated cell counts. Some clones are missing from TCRdb's copy, which holds only in-frame ones; the method was immunoSEQ multiplex PCR. The V and J calls and clone size were taken over from that table, and D and trimming were inferred from the DNA. This sample yields tens of thousands of clones, of which around 84% are seen a single time; about 14% belongs to the top ten.

This receptor was identified in a man aged 45 to 65 with active or convalescent COVID-19. This chain joins TRBV28 and TRBJ1-1; D remains ambiguous. Sequencing used peripheral blood. The CDR3 coding sequence is TGTGCCAGCAGCGACGAGGGCCGGGTTTGGGCTTTCTTT. It translates to CASSDEGRVWAFF.